This T cell receptor (beta chain) derives from a study of blood T cell repertoires in COVID-19. Germline values: CDR1 SGHAT, CDR2 FQDESV (reference sequence). The CDR3 has 12 amino acids. Trimming removed 0 bases from V and 11 bases from J, with 10 bases in between. Here immunoSEQ multiplex PCR was the method, and the copy in TCRdb shows in-frame clones only, minus some. This table has around 100,000 clones, around 89% appearing once. The TCR sequence derives from a woman between 55 and 75 years old with acute or convalescent COVID-19. V is TRBV11-1 and J is TRBJ1-1; D gene ambiguous. The specimen sequenced was peripheral blood. CDR3 protein: CASSLALSRAFF. Here the CDR3 DNA reads TGTGCCAGCAGCTTAGCCCTCTCCAGGGCTTTCTTT.